This T cell receptor beta chain is drawn from a study of OX40 agonist ivuxolimab in advanced cancers. Overall study: From about 20 to 79 years was the age range, with a mean of around 60 years, and 70% to 85% were male.

Profiling relied on immunoSEQ multiplex PCR, and the TCRdb table lists in-frame clones only, not all of them. This table holds 45,000 to 60,000 clones, 82% found once. The sequencing used CD4+ or CD8+ T cells sorted from blood, collected in a trial of the OX40 agonist ivuxolimab. The source is an adult with an advanced solid tumor such as melanoma, head and neck, liver or kidney cancer.

The CDR3 protein is CASSAPWTGGFTEAFF. DNA of the CDR3: TGTGCCAGCAGTGCCCCGTGGACAGGGGGTTTTACTGAAGCTTTCTTT. This chain links TRBV2 with TRBJ1-1; TRBD1 aligns across 10 bases. Per the germline V gene, CDR1 is SNHLY and CDR2 is FYNNEI. Trimming cost V 4 bases and J 5 bases; bases outside gene matches: 10. This CDR3 has 16 residues.